The 8 T cell receptor beta chains below were found in one sample sequenced in a study of blood T cell repertoires in COVID-19. Produced via immunoSEQ multiplex PCR; TCRdb's table is partial and in-frame only. The table has approximately 160,000 clones, around 80% seen once; the top ten hold around 10%. The specimen sequenced was peripheral blood. The receptor source for this set is an elderly woman with active or convalescent COVID-19.

The chain carries TRBV27 and TRBJ1-5, with D possibly being TRBD1 (6 bases). Germline lookup yields CDR1 MNHEY and CDR2 SMNVEV (reference sequence). The CDR3 consists of 14 residues. With 3 bases removed from V and 5 bases from J, the gap between germline ends came to 11 bases. This chain's CDR3 is CASSFGSGDQPQHF. CDR3 bases: TGTGCCAGCAGTTTTGGATCAGGGGATCAGCCCCAGCATTTT.

This chain connects TRBV29-1 to TRBJ1-1; D gene uncertain. Germline CDR1 and CDR2: SQVTM and ANQGSEA. The CDR3 sequence is 12 residues long. This CDR3 is CTYRVSNTEAFF. CDR3 sequence (DNA): TGCACCTACCGGGTCTCGAACACTGAAGCTTTCTTT.

The chain has TRBV5-4 and TRBJ1-2; TRBD1 aligns across 7 bases. There are 14 residues in the CDR3. V gave up 4 bases and J gave up 3 bases; unmatched junction bases: 6. Germline V gene lookup returns CDR1 SGHNT and CDR2 YYREEE (reference sequence). CDR3 protein: CASSPGTVDYGYTF. CDR3 coding DNA: TGTGCCAGCAGCCCCGGGACAGTAGACTATGGCTACACCTTC.

The chain is built from TRBV7-2 and TRBJ1-2; 7 bases are a match to TRBD1. Germline CDR1 SGHTA, CDR2 FQGNSA. CDR3 length equals 14 residues. The V segment lost 10 bases and the J segment 0 bases; nucleotides outside the gene matches: 8. CDR3 coding DNA: TGTGCCACCGGGGACAGCGCAACTAACTATGGCTACACCTTC. Translating it yields CATGDSATNYGYTF.

In nucleotides, the CDR3 is TGCGCCAGCAGCCTCACAGGGGACACTGAAGCTTTCTTT. The encoded protein is CASSLTGDTEAFF. This chain uses TRBV4-3 with TRBJ1-1, with 7 bases identical to TRBD1. V shed 4 bases, J shed 3 bases, and the junction held 2 bases outside the gene matches. CDR1 is LGHNA, CDR2 YSLEER, per germline. This CDR3 spans 13 amino acids.

The chain is built from TRBV7-3 and TRBJ1-2; 10 bases are shared with TRBD1. Germline V gene data show CDR1 as SGHTA and CDR2 as FQGTGA. CDR3 length equals 15 residues. V shed 2 bases, J shed 3 bases, and the junction held 3 bases outside the gene matches. The chain's CDR3 is CASSLDGTGDYGYTF. The CDR3 DNA reads as TGTGCCAGCAGCTTAGACGGGACAGGGGACTATGGCTACACCTTC.

This chain joins TRBV6-5 and TRBJ1-3; D possibly corresponds to TRBD1 (6 bases). V was shortened by 7 bases and J by 2 bases, with 9 bases between the two germline ends. CDR1 and CDR2 from the germline V gene are MNHEY and SVGAGI. The CDR3 is 13 amino acids. CDR3 sequence (DNA): TGTGCCAGCATTTCAGGGGCTGGAAACACCATATATTTT. It encodes CASISGAGNTIYF.

This chain joins TRBV7-3 and TRBJ1-1, with TRBD1 as a possible D gene (5 bases). CDR3 length: 15 amino acids. The V end was cut by 4 bases, the J end by 6 bases, with 18 bases between. CDR1 and CDR2 (germline): SGHTA, FQGTGA. The CDR3 is CASSSREGRGAEAFF. CDR3 DNA sequence: TGTGCCAGCAGCTCCAGGGAGGGAAGAGGTGCTGAAGCTTTCTTT.